Listed here are 13 T cell receptor beta chains from one sample, sequenced in a study of shared clonotypes between healthy human individuals. Sequenced by immunoSEQ multiplex PCR; TCRdb stores in-frame clones only, minus some. The sample yields around 370,000 clones, approximately 97% seen once. Source material: memory CD8+ T cells sorted from blood. Noted subset: CD45RO+ cells pooled with CCR7-negative TemRA cells. All receptors come from a man aged 25-45 years in good health.

The chain is built from TRBV7-8 and TRBJ2-3; D remains unclear. The germline V gene has CDR1 SGHVS and CDR2 FQNEAQ. Trimming shortened V by 3 bases and J by 6 bases, and 16 bases separated the two germline ends. The CDR3 runs 15 residues. The DNA of the CDR3 is TGTGCCAGCAGCTTGGACCGGGCCCCCCACGATACGCAGTATTTT. This translates into CASSLDRAPHDTQYF.

The chain is built from TRBV27 and TRBJ2-3; D is perhaps TRBD2 (6 bases). CDR1 is MNHEY and CDR2 is SMNVEV in the germline V gene (reference sequence). The CDR3 has 15 amino acids. Trimming stripped 4 bases from V and 0 bases from J, with 11 bases between. This CDR3 reads CASSWRGSSTDTQYF. CDR3 nucleotide sequence: TGTGCCAGCAGTTGGCGGGGATCGAGCACAGATACGCAGTATTTT.

Here the CDR3 reads CASSQAYNQPQHF. CDR3 DNA: TGCGCCAGCAGCCAAGCCTACAATCAGCCCCAGCATTTT. V usage is TRBV4-1 and J usage is TRBJ1-5; D unresolved. The V and J ends lost 1 base and 3 bases respectively, with 4 bases between them. Germline V gene lookup returns CDR1 MGHRA and CDR2 YSYEKL. The CDR3 runs 13 residues.

The rearrangement joins TRBV27 to TRBJ2-7, with D perhaps matching TRBD2 (6 bases). The CDR3 has 17 residues. V dropped 3 bases and J dropped 0 bases, with 18 bases sitting between them. Per the germline V gene, CDR1 is MNHEY and CDR2 is SMNVEV (reference sequence). For the CDR3, the DNA is TGTGCCAGCAGTTTGACGGGAAGGCCTAGCGCCTCCTACGAGCAGTACTTC. Its translation: CASSLTGRPSASYEQYF.

Only one count was recorded for this clone. CDR3 in amino acids: CASSLGAAEAFNEQFF. The CDR3 DNA follows: TGTGCCAGTAGTCTAGGGGCGGCGGAGGCCTTCAATGAGCAGTTCTTC. The V call is TRBV19, the J call TRBJ2-1; D may correspond to TRBD1 or TRBD2 (5 bases each). This CDR3 region has 16 residues. Deletions cut 5 bases from V and 6 bases from J, with 20 bases between. The V gene's germline CDR1 is LNHDA and CDR2 SQIVND (reference sequence). Complete variable domain (other parts from reference TRBV19 and TRBJ2-1): DGGITQSPKYLFRKEGQNVTLSCEQNLNHDAMYWYRQDPGQGLRLIYYSQIVNDFQKGDIAEGYSVSREKKESFPLTVTSAQKNPTAFYLCASSLGAAEAFNEQFFGPGTRLTVL.

V usage is TRBV5-1 and J usage is TRBJ2-3; 9 bases are a match to TRBD1. The CDR3 runs to 13 residues. V shed 0 bases, J shed 9 bases, and the junction held 2 bases outside the gene matches. Germline values: CDR1 SGHRS, CDR2 YFSETQ. CDR3 sequence (DNA): TGCGCCAGCAGCTTGGGACAGGGGGACACGCAGTATTTT. This encodes CASSLGQGDTQYF.

The chain employs TRBV5-3 and TRBJ1-1, with 7 bases fitting TRBD1. TRBV5-3 is an open reading frame whose function is uncertain. The CDR3 consists of 14 residues. The trim removed 0 bases at V and 5 bases at J, leaving 4 bases unmatched. The CDR3 protein is CARSLEGAGTEAFF. The CDR3 DNA reads as TGTGCCAGAAGCTTGGAGGGGGCTGGGACTGAAGCTTTCTTT.

CDR3 sequence: CASSLGGVGTEAFF. DNA for the CDR3: TGTGCCAGCAGCTTGGGAGGGGTGGGAACTGAAGCTTTCTTT. The chain joins TRBV7-3 to TRBJ1-1, with a possible D match to TRBD1 (5 bases). V dropped 3 bases and J dropped 5 bases, with 13 bases sitting between them. Per germline, CDR1 SGHTA and CDR2 FQGTGA. This CDR3 has 14 residues.

The V gene is TRBV27, the J gene TRBJ2-2; weak D call: TRBD1 (6 bases). This CDR3 is 16 amino acids long. Per germline, CDR1 MNHEY and CDR2 SMNVEV (reference sequence). The V gene lost 5 bases and the J gene lost 1 base, with 14 bases spanning the gap. DNA for the CDR3: TGTGCCAGCAGTGTAAACAGGGTGTGGAACACCGGGGAGCTGTTTTTT. This gives the protein CASSVNRVWNTGELFF.

This chain links TRBV19 with TRBJ1-1; no definite D call. The CDR3 covers 14 residues. V dropped 6 bases and J dropped 5 bases, with 16 bases sitting between them. The V gene's germline CDR1 is LNHDA and CDR2 SQIVND (reference sequence). CDR3 sequence (DNA): TGTGCCAGTAGCCGGAACGGGCGCGAGACTGAAGCTTTCTTT. Encoded protein: CASSRNGRETEAFF.

This clone was observed a single time. The chain employs TRBV14 and TRBJ1-5, with no clear D. The CDR3 extends over 16 amino acids. The V gene's germline CDR1 is SGHDN and CDR2 FVKESK. Trimming pared 5 bases from V and 0 bases from J, leaving 14 bases between. This CDR3 is CASSSDHEYSNQPQHF. As DNA, the CDR3 is TGTGCCAGCAGCTCCGACCATGAGTATAGCAATCAGCCCCAGCATTTT.

In nucleotides, the CDR3 is TGCGCCAGCAGTGAGTCGAAGGGGATAACTAATGAAAAACTGTTTTTT. It encodes CASSESKGITNEKLFF. This rearrangement joins TRBV10-2 to TRBJ1-4; D may be TRBD1 (5 bases). The germline CDR1 and CDR2 sequences are WSHSY and SAAADI. This CDR3 is 16 amino acids long. V dropped 0 bases and J dropped 1 base, with 9 bases sitting between them.

CDR3 coding DNA: TGTGCCAGCAGCGTAGCGGCTAGCGGGAGCTACGAGCAGTACTTC. This codes for CASSVAASGSYEQYF. This chain joins TRBV9 and TRBJ2-7, with 10 bases aligning to TRBD2. The CDR3 covers 15 residues. The V and J ends lost 0 bases and 3 bases, in that order; junction bases with no gene match: 3. Germline V CDR1 and CDR2: SGDLS, YYNGEE.